The 2 T cell receptor beta chains presented below share a single source sample, sequenced in a study of shared clonotypes between healthy human individuals. Generated by immunoSEQ multiplex PCR, the TCRdb table keeps only in-frame clones and is missing some. The data contain about 2.4 million clones, 90% to 95% of them singletons. Sequencing was carried out using naive CD4+ T cells from PBMCs. The subset: CD45RA+ positively selected. Every receptor here comes from a man younger than 30 in good health. Some clones in this sample may be carry-over from other donors' samples.

This sequence joins TRBV5-1 and TRBJ2-3; 8 positions match TRBD1. This CDR3 has 14 residues. Germline V gene data show CDR1 as SGHRS and CDR2 as YFSETQ. V shed 2 bases, J shed 3 bases, and the junction held 2 bases outside the gene matches. The CDR3 nucleotides are TGCGCCAGCAGCTTCAGGACAGGGACAGATACGCAGTATTTT. This gives the protein CASSFRTGTDTQYF.

This chain connects TRBV5-4 to TRBJ2-5; TRBD1 matches 7 bases. The V gene's germline CDR1 is SGHNT and CDR2 YYREEE (reference sequence). The CDR3 is 13 amino acids. Trimming at V came to 3 bases and at J to 5 bases, leaving 4 bases not matched to a gene. The CDR3 nucleotides read TGTGCCAGCAGCTACAGGGGAGCGGAGACCCAGTACTTC. Protein: CASSYRGAETQYF.